This T cell receptor beta chain was identified during a study of T-cell reconstitution after alpha-beta-depleted transplantation in children. The length of the CDR3 is 13 residues. V lost 4 bases and J lost 11; bases outside the gene matches: 10. CDR1 is MNHNS, CDR2 SASEGT, per germline. This clonotype was seen a handful of times. The TCRbeta library was prepared with unique molecular identifiers. TCRdb re-called the PCR reads through MiXCR, storing one row per CDR3 protein. The sample gives about 500,000 distinct CDR3 sequences, approximately 32% of which show up once; roughly 2.5% is in the top ten.

The specimen was PBMCs from the stem cell graft donor, collected from the stem cell graft. This chain uses TRBV6-1 with TRBJ1-1, with 7 positions matching TRBD1. This TCR derives from a human donor who donated a stem cell graft to a child with aplastic anemia. CDR3 region: CASSADRRRYAFF. CDR3 bases: TGTGCCAGCAGTGCGGACAGGCGGAGGTACGCTTTCTTT.